Listed here are 13 T cell receptor beta chains from one sample, sequenced in a study of response to subunit inactivated influenza vaccine. Using its own MiXCR run on the RT-PCR reads, TCRdb lists one record per CDR3 protein. The top ten hold 3% to 3.5% of the sample, which has 450,000 to 600,000 distinct CDR3 sequences, 16% seen once. Source: CD4+ T cells sorted from PBMCs, taken around 25 months after vaccination. The receptors here all came from a man aged 45 to 70 who received an inactivated influenza vaccine.

This clonotype appeared a few times. V and J are TRBV15 and TRBJ1-3; 9 bases are shared with TRBD1. This CDR3 is built from 15 residues. Trimming at V came to 5 bases and at J to 4 bases, leaving 6 bases not matched to a gene. The germline gives CDR1 LNHNV, CDR2 YYDKDF (reference sequence). The CDR3 nucleotides are TGTGCCACCAGCGGGGACAGGGTGGGAGGAAACACCATATATTTT. Translating gives CATSGDRVGGNTIYF.

The table lists this clonotype with many counts. This rearrangement joins TRBV10-3 to TRBJ2-1; D is possibly TRBD2 (6 bases). The V gene lost 2 bases and the J gene lost 6 bases, with 11 bases spanning the gap. Germline CDR1 is ENHRY and CDR2 is SYGVKD. The CDR3 has 14 amino acids. CDR3 coding DNA: TGTGCCATCAGTGAGGCGGGGAGTACCAATGAGCAGTTCTTC. Translating gives CAISEAGSTNEQFF.

This chain joins TRBV4-1 and TRBJ2-2; possibly TRBD1 for D (6 bases). Germline assignment: CDR1 MGHRA and CDR2 YSYEKL. The CDR3 consists of 14 residues. Trimming left V 6 bases short and J 1 base short, with 9 bases between. For the CDR3, the DNA is TGCGCCAGCAGGGACAGTCGGAACACCGGGGAGCTGTTTTTT. Its protein is CASRDSRNTGELFF.

This clonotype has a count of ten or more. The chain uses TRBV6-1 and TRBJ1-1; the D is unclear. Trimming removed 5 bases at V and 1 base at J, with 11 bases between. The CDR3 extends over 14 amino acids. Germline values: CDR1 MNHNS, CDR2 SASEGT. DNA for the CDR3: TGTGCCAGCAGTAAATCGTTCGGGAACACTGAAGCTTTCTTT. Amino acids: CASSKSFGNTEAFF.

This clonotype was observed many times. CDR3 sequence reads: CASSWGLAGVRRGYEQYF. CDR3 coding DNA: TGTGCCAGCAGCTGGGGACTAGCGGGAGTAAGAAGGGGGTACGAGCAGTACTTC. This chain joins TRBV11-2 and TRBJ2-7; 14 bases are a match to TRBD2. Germline V gene sequence: CDR1 SGHAT, CDR2 FQNNGV. This CDR3 has 18 residues. V gave up 4 bases and J gave up 4 bases; unmatched junction bases: 12.

This clonotype was seen only a few times. The genes are TRBV20-1 and TRBJ1-2; 9 bases line up with TRBD1. J was trimmed by 3 bases and V by 2 bases; bases with no gene match: 1. The V gene's germline CDR1 is DFQATT and CDR2 SNEGSKA (reference sequence). CDR3 length: 13 amino acids. Here the CDR3 reads CSARRTGDYGYTF. The CDR3, as DNA: TGCAGTGCTAGAAGGACAGGGGACTATGGCTACACCTTC.

The chain combines TRBV7-2 with TRBJ2-4; 8 bases align to TRBD2. There are 13 residues in the CDR3. With 5 bases clipped from V and 8 bases from J, the junction kept 5 bases outside the gene matches. Per germline, CDR1 SGHTA and CDR2 FQGNSA. CDR3 DNA: TGTGCCAGCAGCCTTATGACTAGCGACATTCAGTACTTC. This encodes CASSLMTSDIQYF.

There are a few counts of this clonotype. This rearrangement joins TRBV7-2 to TRBJ2-7; D gene unclear. Trimming stripped 0 bases from V and 2 bases from J, with 11 bases between. Germline CDR1 is SGHTA and CDR2 is FQGNSA. This CDR3 has 15 amino acids. For the CDR3, the DNA is TGTGCCAGCAGCTTAGCGGTAGCTACAACCTACGAGCAGTACTTC. This translates into CASSLAVATTYEQYF.

This clonotype was detected a few times. J is TRBJ1-1 and V is TRBV29-1; 7 bases fit TRBD1. From germline, CDR1 is SQVTM and CDR2 ANQGSEA. The trim removed 4 bases at V and 1 base at J, leaving 6 bases unmatched. The CDR3 has 14 amino acids. CDR3 region: CSVGGRQGNTEAFF. CDR3 coding DNA: TGCAGCGTTGGGGGGAGACAGGGGAACACTGAAGCTTTCTTT.

This clonotype has a handful of counts. The gene calls are TRBV18 and TRBJ1-5; D is uncertain. This CDR3 region has 14 residues. The V gene lost 3 bases and the J gene lost 3 bases, with 9 bases spanning the gap. CDR1 is KGHSH, CDR2 LQKENI, per germline. The CDR3 region has the DNA TGTGCCAGCTCACCGGCCGGGCTCAATCAGCCCCAGCATTTT. Its protein is CASSPAGLNQPQHF.

This clonotype appeared a few times. This chain uses TRBV28 with TRBJ2-3; possible D gene TRBD2, 6 bases. Germline CDR1 MDHEN, CDR2 SYDVKM. The CDR3 extends over 15 amino acids. Trimming cost V 5 bases and J 5 bases, with 17 bases left between them. Here the CDR3 reads CASSPVGGGVDTQYF. In DNA form, the CDR3 reads TGTGCCAGCAGTCCGGTCGGGGGAGGAGTAGATACGCAGTATTTT.

At least ten counts were recorded for this clonotype. J is TRBJ1-1 and V is TRBV4-3; 7 bases are shared with TRBD1. After removal of 3 bases from V and 2 bases from J, the junction contained 3 bases not matched to a gene. Germline lookup yields CDR1 LGHNA and CDR2 YSLEER. The CDR3 runs 14 residues. The CDR3 protein is CASSHQGENTEAFF. CDR3 sequence (DNA): TGCGCCAGCAGCCACCAGGGGGAAAACACTGAAGCTTTCTTT.

CDR3 protein: CAWITRVGNGYTF. The CDR3 coding sequence is TGTGCCTGGATTACCCGGGTAGGGAATGGCTACACCTTC. The chain combines TRBV30 with TRBJ1-2; D unclear. V lost 4 bases to trimming and J lost 6 bases, with 15 bases between them. Germline values: CDR1 GTSNPN, CDR2 SVGIG (reference sequence). CDR3 length: 13 residues.